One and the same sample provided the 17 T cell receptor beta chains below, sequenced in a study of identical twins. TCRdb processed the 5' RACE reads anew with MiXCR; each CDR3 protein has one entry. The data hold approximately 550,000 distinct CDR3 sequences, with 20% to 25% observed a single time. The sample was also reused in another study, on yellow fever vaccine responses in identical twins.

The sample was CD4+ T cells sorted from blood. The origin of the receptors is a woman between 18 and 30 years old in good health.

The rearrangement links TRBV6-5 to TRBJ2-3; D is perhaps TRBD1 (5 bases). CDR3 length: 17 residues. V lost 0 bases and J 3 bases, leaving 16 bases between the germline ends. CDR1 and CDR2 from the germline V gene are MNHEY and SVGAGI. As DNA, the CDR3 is TGTGCCAGCAGTTACTCGATTCTGACAGTAACAACAGATACGCAGTATTTT. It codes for CASSYSILTVTTDTQYF.

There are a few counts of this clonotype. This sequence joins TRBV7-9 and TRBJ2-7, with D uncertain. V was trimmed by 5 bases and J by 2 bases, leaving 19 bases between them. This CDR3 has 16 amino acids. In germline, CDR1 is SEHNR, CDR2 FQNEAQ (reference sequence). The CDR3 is CASSPPWTVSAYEQYF. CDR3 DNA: TGTGCCAGCAGCCCTCCCTGGACGGTGTCCGCCTACGAGCAGTACTTC.

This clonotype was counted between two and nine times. This chain's CDR3 is CASSLDGQGAARNEQFF. CDR3 DNA sequence: TGTGCCAGCAGCTTAGACGGACAGGGGGCGGCGAGGAATGAGCAGTTCTTC. V gene TRBV7-8 combines with J gene TRBJ2-1; TRBD1 agrees at 11 bases. CDR1 is SGHVS and CDR2 is FQNEAQ in the germline V gene. Trimming cost V 1 base and J 7 bases; bases outside gene matches: 9. The CDR3 contains 17 residues.

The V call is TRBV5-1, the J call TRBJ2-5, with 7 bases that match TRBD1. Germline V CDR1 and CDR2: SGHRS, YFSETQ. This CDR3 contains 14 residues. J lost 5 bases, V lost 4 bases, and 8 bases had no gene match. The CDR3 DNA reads TGCGCCAGCAGCCCCGGACAGGCCGGGGAGACCCAGTACTTC. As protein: CASSPGQAGETQYF.

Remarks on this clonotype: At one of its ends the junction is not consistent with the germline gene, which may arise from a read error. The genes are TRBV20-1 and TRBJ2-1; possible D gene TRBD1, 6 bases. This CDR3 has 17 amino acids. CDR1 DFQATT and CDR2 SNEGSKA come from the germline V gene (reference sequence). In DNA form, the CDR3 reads TGCTGTGCCCTAGGGGCTAGGGGGACCCGCTCCTACAATGAGCAGTTCTTC. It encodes CCALGARGTRSYNEQFF.

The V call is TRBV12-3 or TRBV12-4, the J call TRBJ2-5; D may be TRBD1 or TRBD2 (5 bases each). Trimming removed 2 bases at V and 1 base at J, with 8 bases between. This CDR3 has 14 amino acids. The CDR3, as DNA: TGTGCCAGCAGTTTATGGGGGTCCCAAGAGACCCAGTACTTC. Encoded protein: CASSLWGSQETQYF.

The CDR3 region has the DNA TGTGCCAGCAGCCCTCTAGCGTCCCCTTCCTACAATGAGCAGTTCTTC. Protein product: CASSPLASPSYNEQFF. V usage is TRBV7-3 and J usage is TRBJ2-1, with D perhaps matching TRBD2 (6 bases). The germline V gene encodes CDR1 SGHTA and CDR2 FQGTGA. The CDR3 totals 16 residues. The V and J ends lost 5 bases and 1 base respectively, with 15 bases between them.

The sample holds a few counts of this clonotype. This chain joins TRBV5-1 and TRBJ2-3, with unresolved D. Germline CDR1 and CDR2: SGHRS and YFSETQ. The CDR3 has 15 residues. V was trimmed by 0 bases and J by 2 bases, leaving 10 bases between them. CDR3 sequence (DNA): TGCGCCAGCAGCTTGGAAGAGTACTACACAGATACGCAGTATTTT. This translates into CASSLEEYYTDTQYF.

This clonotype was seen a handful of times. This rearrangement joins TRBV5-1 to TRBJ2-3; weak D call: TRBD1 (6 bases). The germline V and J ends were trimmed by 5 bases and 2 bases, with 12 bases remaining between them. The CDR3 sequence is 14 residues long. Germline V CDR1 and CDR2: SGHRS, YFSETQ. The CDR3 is CASRSGHPTDTQYF. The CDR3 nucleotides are TGCGCCAGCAGATCGGGACACCCCACAGATACGCAGTATTTT.

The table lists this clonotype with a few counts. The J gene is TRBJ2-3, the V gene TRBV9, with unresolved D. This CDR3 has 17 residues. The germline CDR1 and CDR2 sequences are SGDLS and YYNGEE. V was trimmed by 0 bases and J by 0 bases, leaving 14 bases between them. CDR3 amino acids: CASSVGPGTASTDTQYF. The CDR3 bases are TGTGCCAGCAGCGTAGGTCCCGGAACCGCTAGCACAGATACGCAGTATTTT. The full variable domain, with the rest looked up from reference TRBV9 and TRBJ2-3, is DSGVTQTPKHLITATGQRVTLRCSPRSGDLSVYWYQQSLDQGLQFLIQYYNGEERAKGNILERFSAQQFPDLHSELNLSSLELGDSALYFCASSVGPGTASTDTQYFGPGTRLTVL.

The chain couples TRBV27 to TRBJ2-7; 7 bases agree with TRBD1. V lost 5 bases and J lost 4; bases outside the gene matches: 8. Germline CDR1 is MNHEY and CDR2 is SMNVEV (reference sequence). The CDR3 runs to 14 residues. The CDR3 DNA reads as TGTGCCAGCAGTCCACTAAGACAGGGTTACGAGCAGTACGTC. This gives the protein CASSPLRQGYEQYV.

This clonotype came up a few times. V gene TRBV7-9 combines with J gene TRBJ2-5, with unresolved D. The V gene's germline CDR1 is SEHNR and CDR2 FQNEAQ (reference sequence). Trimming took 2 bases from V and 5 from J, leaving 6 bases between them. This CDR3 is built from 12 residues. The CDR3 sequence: CASSLNFETQYF. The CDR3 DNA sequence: TGTGCCAGCAGCTTAAACTTTGAGACCCAGTACTTC.

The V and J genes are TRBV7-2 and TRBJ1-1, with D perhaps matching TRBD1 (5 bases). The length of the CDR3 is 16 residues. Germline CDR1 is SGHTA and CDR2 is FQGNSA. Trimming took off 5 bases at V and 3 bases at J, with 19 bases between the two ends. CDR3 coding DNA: TGTGCCAGCAGCCCAACCGTGGGGGGACCCCACACTGAAGCTTTCTTT. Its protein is CASSPTVGGPHTEAFF.

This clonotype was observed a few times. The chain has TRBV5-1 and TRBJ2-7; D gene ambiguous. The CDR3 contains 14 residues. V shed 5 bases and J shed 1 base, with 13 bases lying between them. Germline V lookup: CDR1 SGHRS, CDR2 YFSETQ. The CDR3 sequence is CASRTGLGSYEQYF. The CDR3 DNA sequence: TGCGCCAGCAGAACGGGCCTTGGGTCCTACGAGCAGTACTTC.

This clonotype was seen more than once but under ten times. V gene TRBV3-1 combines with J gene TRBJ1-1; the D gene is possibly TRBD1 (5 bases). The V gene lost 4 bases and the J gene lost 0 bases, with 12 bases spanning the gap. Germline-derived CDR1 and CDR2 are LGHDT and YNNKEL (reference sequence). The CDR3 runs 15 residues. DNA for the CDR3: TGTGCCAGCAGCCCCGGTGGGGCCTTGAACACTGAAGCTTTCTTT. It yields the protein CASSPGGALNTEAFF.

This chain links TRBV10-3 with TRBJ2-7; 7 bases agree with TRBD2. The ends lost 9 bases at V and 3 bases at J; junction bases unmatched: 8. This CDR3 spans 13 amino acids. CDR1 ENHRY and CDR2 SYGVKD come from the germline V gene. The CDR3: CAMGEGLIYEQYF. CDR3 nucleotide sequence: TGTGCCATGGGGGAGGGCCTCATCTACGAGCAGTACTTC.

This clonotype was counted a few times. CDR3 in amino acids: CATSDRTGRRETQYF. In DNA, the CDR3 is TGTGCCACCAGTGATAGGACAGGGCGGCGAGAGACCCAGTACTTC. The J gene is TRBJ2-5, the V gene TRBV24-1; 8 bases are shared with TRBD1. This CDR3 comprises 15 residues. Looked up from germline, CDR1 is KGHDR and CDR2 is SFDVKD. V shed 3 bases and J 4 bases; nucleotides not matched to a gene: 6.